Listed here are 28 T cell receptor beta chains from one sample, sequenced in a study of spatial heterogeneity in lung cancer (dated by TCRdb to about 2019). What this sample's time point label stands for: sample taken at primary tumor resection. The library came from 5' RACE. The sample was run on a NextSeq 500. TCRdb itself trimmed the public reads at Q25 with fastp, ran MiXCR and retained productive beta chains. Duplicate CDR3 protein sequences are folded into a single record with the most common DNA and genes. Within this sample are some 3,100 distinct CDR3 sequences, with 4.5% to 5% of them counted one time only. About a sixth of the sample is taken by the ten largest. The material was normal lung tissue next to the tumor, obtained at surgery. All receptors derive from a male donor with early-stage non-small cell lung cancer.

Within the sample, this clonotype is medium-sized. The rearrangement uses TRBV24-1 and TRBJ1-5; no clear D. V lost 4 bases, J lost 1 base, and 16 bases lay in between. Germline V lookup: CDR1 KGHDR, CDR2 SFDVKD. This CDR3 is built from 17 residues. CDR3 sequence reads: CATSEGYRTRSNQPQHF. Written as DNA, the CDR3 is TGTGCCACCAGTGAAGGATATCGGACTCGAAGCAATCAGCCCCAGCATTTT.

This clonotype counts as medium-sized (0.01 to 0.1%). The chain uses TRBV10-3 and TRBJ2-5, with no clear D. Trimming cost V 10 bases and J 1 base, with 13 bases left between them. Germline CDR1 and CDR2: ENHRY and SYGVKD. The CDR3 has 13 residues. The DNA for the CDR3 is TGTGCCACCCATAGGGATATCCAAGAGACCCAGTACTTC. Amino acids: CATHRDIQETQYF.

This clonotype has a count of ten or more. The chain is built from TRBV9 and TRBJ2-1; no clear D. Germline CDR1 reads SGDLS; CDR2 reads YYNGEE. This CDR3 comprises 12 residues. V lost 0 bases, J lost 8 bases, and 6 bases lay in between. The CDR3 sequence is CASSVVGDEQFF. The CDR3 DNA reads TGTGCCAGCAGCGTAGTAGGTGATGAGCAGTTCTTC.

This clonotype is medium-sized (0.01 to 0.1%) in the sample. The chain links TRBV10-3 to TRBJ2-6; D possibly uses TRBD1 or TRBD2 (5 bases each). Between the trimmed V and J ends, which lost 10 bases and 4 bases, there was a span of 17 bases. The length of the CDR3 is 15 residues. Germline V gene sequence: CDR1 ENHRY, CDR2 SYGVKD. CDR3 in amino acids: CATSRGDAGANVLTF. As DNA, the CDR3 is TGTGCCACCTCCCGAGGGGATGCAGGGGCCAACGTCCTGACTTTC.

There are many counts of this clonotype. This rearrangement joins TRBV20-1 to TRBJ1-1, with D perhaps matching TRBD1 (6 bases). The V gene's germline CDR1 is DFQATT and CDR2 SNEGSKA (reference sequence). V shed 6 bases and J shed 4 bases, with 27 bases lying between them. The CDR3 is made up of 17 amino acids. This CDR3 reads CSAAYGEPLGRGTEAFF. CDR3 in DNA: TGCAGTGCCGCCTATGGGGAACCGCTAGGCAGGGGCACTGAAGCTTTCTTT.

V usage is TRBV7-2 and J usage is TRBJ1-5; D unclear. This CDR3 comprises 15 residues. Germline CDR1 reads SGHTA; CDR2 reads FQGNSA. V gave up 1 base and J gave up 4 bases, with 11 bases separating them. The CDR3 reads CASSLEAGLNQPQHF. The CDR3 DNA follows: TGTGCCAGCAGCTTAGAGGCAGGTCTTAATCAGCCCCAGCATTTT. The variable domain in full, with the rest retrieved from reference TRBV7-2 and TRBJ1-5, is GAGVSQSPSNKVTEKGKDVELRCDPISGHTALYWYRQSLGQGLEFLIYFQGNSAPDKSGLPSDRFSAERTGGSVSTLTIQRTQQEDSAVYLCASSLEAGLNQPQHFGDGTRLSIL.

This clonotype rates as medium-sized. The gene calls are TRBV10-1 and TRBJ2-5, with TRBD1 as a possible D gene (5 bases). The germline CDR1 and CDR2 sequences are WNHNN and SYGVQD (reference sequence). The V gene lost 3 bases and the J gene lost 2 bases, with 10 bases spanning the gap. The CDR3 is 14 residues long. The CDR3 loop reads CASSDGAAQETQYF. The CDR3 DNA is TGCGCCAGCAGTGATGGGGCAGCTCAAGAGACCCAGTACTTC.

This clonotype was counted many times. DNA of the CDR3: TGCGCCAGCAGCCCCAGGGGGGCCGAAGTCTCTGGGGCCAACGTCCTGACTTTC. It specifies CASSPRGAEVSGANVLTF. The V gene is TRBV5-1, the J gene TRBJ2-6; a possible D gene is TRBD1 (7 bases). V was clipped by 4 bases and J by 0 bases, with 17 bases between them. The CDR3 totals 18 residues. CDR1 and CDR2 (germline): SGHRS, YFSETQ.

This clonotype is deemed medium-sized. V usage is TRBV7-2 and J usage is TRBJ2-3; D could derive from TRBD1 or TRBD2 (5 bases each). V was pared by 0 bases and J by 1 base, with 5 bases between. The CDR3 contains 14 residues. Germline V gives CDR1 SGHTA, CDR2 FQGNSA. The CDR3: CASSLAGGTDTQYF. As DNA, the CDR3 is TGTGCCAGCAGCTTAGCGGGGGGCACAGATACGCAGTATTTT. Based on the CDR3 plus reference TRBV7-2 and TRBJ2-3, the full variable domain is GAGVSQSPSNKVTEKGKDVELRCDPISGHTALYWYRQSLGQGLEFLIYFQGNSAPDKSGLPSDRFSAERTGGSVSTLTIQRTQQEDSAVYLCASSLAGGTDTQYFGPGTRLTVL.

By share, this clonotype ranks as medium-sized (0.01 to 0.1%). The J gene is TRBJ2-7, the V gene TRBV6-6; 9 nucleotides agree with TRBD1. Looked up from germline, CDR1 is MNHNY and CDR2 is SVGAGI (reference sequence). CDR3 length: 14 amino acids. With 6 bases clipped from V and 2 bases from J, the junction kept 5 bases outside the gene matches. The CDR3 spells CASSRTGATYEQYF. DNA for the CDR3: TGTGCCAGCAGCCGGACAGGGGCAACCTACGAGCAGTACTTC.

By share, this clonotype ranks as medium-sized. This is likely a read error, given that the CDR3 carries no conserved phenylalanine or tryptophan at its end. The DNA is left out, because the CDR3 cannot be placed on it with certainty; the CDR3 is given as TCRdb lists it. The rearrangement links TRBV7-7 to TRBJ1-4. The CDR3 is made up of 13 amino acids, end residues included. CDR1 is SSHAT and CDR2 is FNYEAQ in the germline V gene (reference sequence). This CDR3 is CASSLEFRFSSFC.

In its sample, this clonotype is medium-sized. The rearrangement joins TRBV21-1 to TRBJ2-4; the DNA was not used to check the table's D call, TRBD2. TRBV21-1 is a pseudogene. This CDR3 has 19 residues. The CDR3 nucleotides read TGTGCCAGCAGCAAGAGGACTACTAGCGGGGCCCGAGCCAAAAACATTCAGTACTTC. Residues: CASSKRTTSGARAKNIQYF.

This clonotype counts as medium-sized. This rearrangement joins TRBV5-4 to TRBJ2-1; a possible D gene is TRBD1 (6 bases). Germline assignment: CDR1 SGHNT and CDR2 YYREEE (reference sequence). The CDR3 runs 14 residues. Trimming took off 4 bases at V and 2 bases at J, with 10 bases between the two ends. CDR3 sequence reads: CASSTGQTYNEQFF. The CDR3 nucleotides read TGTGCCAGCAGCACTGGACAGACCTACAATGAGCAGTTCTTC. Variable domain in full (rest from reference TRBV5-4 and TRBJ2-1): ETGVTQSPTHLIKTRGQQVTLRCSSQSGHNTVSWYQQALGQGPQFIFQYYREEENGRGNFPPRFSGLQFPNYSSELNVNALELDDSALYLCASSTGQTYNEQFFGPGTRLTVL.

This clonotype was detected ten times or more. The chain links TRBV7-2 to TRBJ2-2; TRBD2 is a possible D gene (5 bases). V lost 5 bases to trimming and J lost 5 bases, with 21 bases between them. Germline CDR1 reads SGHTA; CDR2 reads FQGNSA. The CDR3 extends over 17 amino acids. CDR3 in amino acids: CASSLRARAVATGELFF. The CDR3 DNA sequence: TGTGCCAGCAGCCTAAGGGCGAGGGCCGTGGCAACCGGGGAGCTGTTTTTT.

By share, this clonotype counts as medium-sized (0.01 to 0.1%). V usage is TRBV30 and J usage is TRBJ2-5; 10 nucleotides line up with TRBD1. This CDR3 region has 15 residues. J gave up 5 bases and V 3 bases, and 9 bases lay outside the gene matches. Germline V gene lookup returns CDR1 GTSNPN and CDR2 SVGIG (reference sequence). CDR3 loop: CAWRSPGQGFETQYF. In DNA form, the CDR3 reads TGTGCCTGGAGGTCACCGGGACAGGGGTTTGAGACCCAGTACTTC.

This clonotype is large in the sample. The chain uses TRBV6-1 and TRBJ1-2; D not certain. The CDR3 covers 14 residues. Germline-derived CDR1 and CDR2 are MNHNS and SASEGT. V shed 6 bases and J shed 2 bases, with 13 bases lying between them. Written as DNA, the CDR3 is TGTGCCAGCAGCGGGCGCGGCAGGAACTATGGCTACACCTTC. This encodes CASSGRGRNYGYTF.

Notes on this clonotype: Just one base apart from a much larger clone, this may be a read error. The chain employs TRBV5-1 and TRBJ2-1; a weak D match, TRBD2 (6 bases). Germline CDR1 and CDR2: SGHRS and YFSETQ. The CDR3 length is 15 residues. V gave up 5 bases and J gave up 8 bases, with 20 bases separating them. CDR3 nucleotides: TGCGCCAGCAGATATACAGCGGGTTTAGGGGATGAGCAGTTCTTC. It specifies CASRYTAGLGDEQFF.

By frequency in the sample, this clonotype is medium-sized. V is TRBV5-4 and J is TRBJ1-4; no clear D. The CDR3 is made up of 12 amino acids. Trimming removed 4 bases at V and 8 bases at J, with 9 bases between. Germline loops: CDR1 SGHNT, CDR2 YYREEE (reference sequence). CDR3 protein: CASSLDREKLFF. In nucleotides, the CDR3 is TGTGCCAGCAGCCTCGACCGGGAAAAACTGTTTTTT.

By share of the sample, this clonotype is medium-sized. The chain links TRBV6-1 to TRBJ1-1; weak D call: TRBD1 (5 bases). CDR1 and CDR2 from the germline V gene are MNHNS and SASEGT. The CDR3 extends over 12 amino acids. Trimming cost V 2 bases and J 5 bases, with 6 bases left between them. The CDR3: CASSEQGTEAFF. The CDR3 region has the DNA TGTGCCAGCAGTGAACAGGGTACTGAAGCTTTCTTT.

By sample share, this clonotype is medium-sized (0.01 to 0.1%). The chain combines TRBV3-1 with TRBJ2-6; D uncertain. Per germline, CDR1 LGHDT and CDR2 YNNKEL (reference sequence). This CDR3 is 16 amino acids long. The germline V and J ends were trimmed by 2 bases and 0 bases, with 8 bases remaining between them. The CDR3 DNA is TGTGCCAGCAGCCAAATTAGAGTCTCTGGGGCCAACGTCCTGACTTTC. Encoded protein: CASSQIRVSGANVLTF. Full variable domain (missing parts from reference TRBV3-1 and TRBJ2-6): DTAVSQTPKYLVTQMGNDKSIKCEQNLGHDTMYWYKQDSKKFLKIMFSYNNKELIINETVPNRFSPKSPDKAHLNLHINSLELGDSAVYFCASSQIRVSGANVLTFGAGSRLTVL.

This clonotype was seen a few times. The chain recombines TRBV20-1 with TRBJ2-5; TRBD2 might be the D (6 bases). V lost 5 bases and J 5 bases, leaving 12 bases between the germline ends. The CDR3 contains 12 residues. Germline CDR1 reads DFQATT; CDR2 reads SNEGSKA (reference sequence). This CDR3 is CSAGGVRETQYF. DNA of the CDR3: TGCAGTGCTGGAGGGGTCAGGGAGACCCAGTACTTC.

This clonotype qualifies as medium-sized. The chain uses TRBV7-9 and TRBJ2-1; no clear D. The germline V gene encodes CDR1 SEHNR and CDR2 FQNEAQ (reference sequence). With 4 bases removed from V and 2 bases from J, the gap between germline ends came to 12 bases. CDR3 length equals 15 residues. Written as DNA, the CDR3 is TGTGCCAGCAGCTCCCCCCGGGCGCCCTACAATGAGCAGTTCTTC. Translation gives CASSSPRAPYNEQFF.

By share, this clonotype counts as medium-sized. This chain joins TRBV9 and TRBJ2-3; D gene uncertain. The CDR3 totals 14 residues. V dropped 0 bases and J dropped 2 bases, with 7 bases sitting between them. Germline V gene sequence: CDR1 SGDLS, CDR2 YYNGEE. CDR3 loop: CASSVAWATDTQYF. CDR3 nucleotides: TGTGCCAGCAGCGTAGCGTGGGCCACAGATACGCAGTATTTT. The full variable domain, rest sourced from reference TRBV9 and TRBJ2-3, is DSGVTQTPKHLITATGQRVTLRCSPRSGDLSVYWYQQSLDQGLQFLIQYYNGEERAKGNILERFSAQQFPDLHSELNLSSLELGDSALYFCASSVAWATDTQYFGPGTRLTVL.

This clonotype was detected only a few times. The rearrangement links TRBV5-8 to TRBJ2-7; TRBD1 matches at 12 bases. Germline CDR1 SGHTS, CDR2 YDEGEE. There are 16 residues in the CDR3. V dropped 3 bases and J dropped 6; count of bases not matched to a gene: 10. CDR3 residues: CASSSLTGTGGAEQYF. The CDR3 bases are TGTGCCAGCAGCTCCCTGACAGGGACAGGGGGCGCCGAGCAGTACTTC.

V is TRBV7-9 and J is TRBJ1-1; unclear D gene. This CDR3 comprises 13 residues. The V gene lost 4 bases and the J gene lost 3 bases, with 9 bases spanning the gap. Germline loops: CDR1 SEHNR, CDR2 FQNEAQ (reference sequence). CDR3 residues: CASSWAVDTEAFF. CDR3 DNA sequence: TGTGCCAGCAGCTGGGCAGTGGACACTGAAGCTTTCTTT.

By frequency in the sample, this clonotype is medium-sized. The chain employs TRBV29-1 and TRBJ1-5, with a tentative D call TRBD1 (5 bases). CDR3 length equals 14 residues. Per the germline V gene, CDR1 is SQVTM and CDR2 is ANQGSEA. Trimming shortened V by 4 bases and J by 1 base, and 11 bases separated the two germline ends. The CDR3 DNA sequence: TGCAGCGTTGGGGGGGACGGGAGCAATCAGCCCCAGCATTTT. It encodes CSVGGDGSNQPQHF.

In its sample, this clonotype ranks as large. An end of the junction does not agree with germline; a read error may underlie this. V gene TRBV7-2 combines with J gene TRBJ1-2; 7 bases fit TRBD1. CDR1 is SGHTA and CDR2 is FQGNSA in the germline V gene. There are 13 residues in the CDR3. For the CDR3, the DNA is TGTGCCAGCAGCTGGGGACAGAGCTATGGCCACACCTTC. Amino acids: CASSWGQSYGHTF.

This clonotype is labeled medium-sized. The CDR3 reads CASSYRTGGNEQFF. The CDR3 DNA follows: TGTGCCAGCAGTTACAGGACAGGGGGGAATGAGCAGTTCTTC. This chain links TRBV6-5 with TRBJ2-1, with 10 positions matching TRBD1. Germline loops: CDR1 MNHEY, CDR2 SVGAGI. The CDR3 sequence is 14 residues long. J was trimmed by 7 bases and V by 2 bases; bases with no gene match: 2.